This TCR beta chain was observed in a study of blood T cell repertoires in COVID-19. Study as a whole: T cells, B-cell-depleted T cells, or PBMCs provided the cDNA or gDNA that served as material.

The CDR3 runs 14 residues. The germline CDR1 and CDR2 sequences are GTSNPN and SVGIG (reference sequence). Authors' processing steps: The assay estimated nucleated cells by amplifying reference gene primers. Clones were read by immunoSEQ multiplex PCR, and TCRdb kept only the in-frame ones, dropping some. V, J and clone size reflect that table, while D and trimming were determined from the DNA. The data show over 250,000 clones, with more than 75% seen just once and 0.95% to 1% held by the top ten. Sequences were obtained from peripheral blood. The sequence came from a woman between 35 and 50 years old who had recovered from COVID-19. The genes are TRBV30 and TRBJ1-1; 10 bases align to TRBD1. CDR3 nucleotide sequence: TGTGCGAGACGAGGGACAGGGGACTACACTGAAGCTTTCTTT. It is translated as CARRGTGDYTEAFF.